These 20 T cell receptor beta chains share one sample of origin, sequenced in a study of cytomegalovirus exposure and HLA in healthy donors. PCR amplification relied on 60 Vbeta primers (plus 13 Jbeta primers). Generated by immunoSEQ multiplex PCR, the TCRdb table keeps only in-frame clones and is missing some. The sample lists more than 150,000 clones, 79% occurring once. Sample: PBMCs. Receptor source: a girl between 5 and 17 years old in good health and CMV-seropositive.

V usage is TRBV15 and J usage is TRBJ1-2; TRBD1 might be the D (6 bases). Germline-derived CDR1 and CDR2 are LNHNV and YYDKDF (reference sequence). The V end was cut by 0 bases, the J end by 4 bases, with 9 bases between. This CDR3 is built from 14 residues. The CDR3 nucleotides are TGTGCCACCAGCAGAGATCGGGACACCTATGGCTACACCTTC. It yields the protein CATSRDRDTYGYTF.

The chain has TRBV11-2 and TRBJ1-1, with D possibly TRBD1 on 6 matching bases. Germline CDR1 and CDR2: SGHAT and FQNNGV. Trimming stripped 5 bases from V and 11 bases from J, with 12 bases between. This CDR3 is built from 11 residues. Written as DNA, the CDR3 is TGTGCCAGCAGCCCGGACAGACGGGCTTTCTTT. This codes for CASSPDRRAFF.

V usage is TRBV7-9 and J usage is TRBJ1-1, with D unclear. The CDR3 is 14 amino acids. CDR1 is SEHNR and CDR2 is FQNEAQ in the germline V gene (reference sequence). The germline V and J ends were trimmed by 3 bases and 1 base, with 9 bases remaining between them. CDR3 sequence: CASSFGPRNTEAFF. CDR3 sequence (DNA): TGTGCCAGCAGCTTCGGTCCCCGGAACACTGAAGCTTTCTTT.

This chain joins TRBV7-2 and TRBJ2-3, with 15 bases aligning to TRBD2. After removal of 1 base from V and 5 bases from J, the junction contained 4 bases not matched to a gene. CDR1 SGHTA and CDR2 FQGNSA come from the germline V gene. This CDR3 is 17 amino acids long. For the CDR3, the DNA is TGTGCCAGCAGCTTAGGGACTAGCGGGGGGGCGGTAGATACGCAGTATTTT. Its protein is CASSLGTSGGAVDTQYF. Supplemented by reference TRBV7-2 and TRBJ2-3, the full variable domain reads GAGVSQSPSNKVTEKGKDVELRCDPISGHTALYWYRQSLGQGLEFLIYFQGNSAPDKSGLPSDRFSAERTGGSVSTLTIQRTQQEDSAVYLCASSLGTSGGAVDTQYFGPGTRLTVL.

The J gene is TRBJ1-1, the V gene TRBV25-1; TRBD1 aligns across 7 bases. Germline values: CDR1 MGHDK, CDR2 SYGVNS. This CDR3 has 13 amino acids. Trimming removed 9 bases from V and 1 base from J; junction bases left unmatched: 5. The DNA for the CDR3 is TGTGCCAGTGGGGGACAGCCGAACACTGAAGCTTTCTTT. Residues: CASGGQPNTEAFF.

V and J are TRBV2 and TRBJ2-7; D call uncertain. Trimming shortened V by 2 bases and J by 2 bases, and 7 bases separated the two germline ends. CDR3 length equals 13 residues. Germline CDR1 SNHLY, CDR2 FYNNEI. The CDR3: CASSETYTYEQYF. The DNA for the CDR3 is TGTGCCAGCAGTGAAACATACACCTACGAGCAGTACTTC.

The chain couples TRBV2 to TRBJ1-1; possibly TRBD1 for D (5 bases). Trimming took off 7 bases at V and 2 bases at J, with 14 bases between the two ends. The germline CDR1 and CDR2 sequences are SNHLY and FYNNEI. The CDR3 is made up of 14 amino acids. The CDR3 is CASNKDSPNTEAFF. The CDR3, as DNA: TGTGCCAGCAACAAAGACAGTCCCAACACTGAAGCTTTCTTT.

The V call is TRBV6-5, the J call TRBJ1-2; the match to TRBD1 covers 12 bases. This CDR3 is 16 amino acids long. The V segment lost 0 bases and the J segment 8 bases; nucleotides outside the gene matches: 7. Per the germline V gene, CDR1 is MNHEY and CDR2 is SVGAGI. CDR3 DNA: TGTGCCAGCAGTTACTCGGGGACAGGGGGCTTCAAGGGCTACACCTTC. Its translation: CASSYSGTGGFKGYTF.

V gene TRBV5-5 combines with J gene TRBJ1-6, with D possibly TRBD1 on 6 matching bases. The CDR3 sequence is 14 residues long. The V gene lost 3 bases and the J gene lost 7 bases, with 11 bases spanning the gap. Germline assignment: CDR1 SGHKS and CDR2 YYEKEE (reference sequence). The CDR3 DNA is TGTGCCAGCAGCTGGGGGCAGGCAAATTCACCCCTCCACTTT. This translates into CASSWGQANSPLHF.

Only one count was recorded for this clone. CDR3 DNA sequence: TGTGCCAGCAGCTTACAACAGGAAAATCATGGCTACACCTTC. Protein: CASSLQQENHGYTF. The chain recombines TRBV7-8 with TRBJ1-2; D might be TRBD1 (5 bases). The CDR3 contains 14 residues. Looked up from germline, CDR1 is SGHVS and CDR2 is FQNEAQ. Trimming pared 2 bases from V and 6 bases from J, leaving 13 bases between. Looking up the rest from reference TRBV7-8 and TRBJ1-2 gives the full variable domain: GAGVSQSPRYKVAKRGQDVALRCDPISGHVSLFWYQQALGQGPEFLTYFQNEAQLDKSGLPSDRFFAERPEGSVSTLKIQRTQQEDSAVYLCASSLQQENHGYTFGSGTRLTVV.

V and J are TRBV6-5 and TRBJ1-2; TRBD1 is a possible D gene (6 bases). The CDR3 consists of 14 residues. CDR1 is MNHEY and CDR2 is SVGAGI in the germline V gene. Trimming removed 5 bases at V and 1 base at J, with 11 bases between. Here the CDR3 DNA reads TGTGCCAGCAGTCCGGGGGGCATTAACTATGGCTACACCTTC. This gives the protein CASSPGGINYGYTF.

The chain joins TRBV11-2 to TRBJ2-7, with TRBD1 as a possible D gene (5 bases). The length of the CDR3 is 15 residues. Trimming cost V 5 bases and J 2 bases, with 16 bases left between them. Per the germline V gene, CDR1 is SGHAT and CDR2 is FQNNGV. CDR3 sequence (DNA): TGTGCCAGCAGCCGCCCAAGCAGGGAACCCTACGAGCAGTACTTC. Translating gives CASSRPSREPYEQYF.

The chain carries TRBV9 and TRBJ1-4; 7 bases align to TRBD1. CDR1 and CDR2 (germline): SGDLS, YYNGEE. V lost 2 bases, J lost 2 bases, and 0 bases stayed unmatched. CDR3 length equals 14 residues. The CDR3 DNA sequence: TGTGCCAGCAGCGTGACAGGGACTAATGAAAAACTGTTTTTT. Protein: CASSVTGTNEKLFF.

CDR3 in DNA: TGTGCCAGCAGCTTTAGGGCAGCGGTGGACACCGGGGAGCTGTTTTTT. Translating it yields CASSFRAAVDTGELFF. The V and J genes are TRBV7-2 and TRBJ2-2; perhaps TRBD2 as D (5 bases). The CDR3 is 16 amino acids. Germline lookup yields CDR1 SGHTA and CDR2 FQGNSA. Trimming stripped 3 bases from V and 3 bases from J, with 14 bases between.

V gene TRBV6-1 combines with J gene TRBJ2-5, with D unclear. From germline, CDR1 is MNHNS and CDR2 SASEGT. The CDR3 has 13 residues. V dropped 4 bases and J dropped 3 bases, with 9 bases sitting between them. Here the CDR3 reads CASSATPKETQYF. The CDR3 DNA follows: TGTGCCAGCAGTGCAACTCCGAAAGAGACCCAGTACTTC.

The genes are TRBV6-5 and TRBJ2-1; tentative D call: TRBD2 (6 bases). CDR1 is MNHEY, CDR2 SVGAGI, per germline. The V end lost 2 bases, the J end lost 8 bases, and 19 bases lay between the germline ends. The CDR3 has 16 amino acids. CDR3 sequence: CASSYIGTSTLHEQFF. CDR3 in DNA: TGTGCCAGCAGTTACATCGGCACTAGCACCCTACATGAGCAGTTCTTC.

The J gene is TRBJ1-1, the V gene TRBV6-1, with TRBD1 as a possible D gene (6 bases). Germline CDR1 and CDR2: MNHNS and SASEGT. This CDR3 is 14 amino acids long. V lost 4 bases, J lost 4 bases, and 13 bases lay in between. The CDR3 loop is CASSGRGGGTEAFF. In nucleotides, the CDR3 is TGTGCCAGCAGTGGGAGGGGGGGCGGCACTGAAGCTTTCTTT.

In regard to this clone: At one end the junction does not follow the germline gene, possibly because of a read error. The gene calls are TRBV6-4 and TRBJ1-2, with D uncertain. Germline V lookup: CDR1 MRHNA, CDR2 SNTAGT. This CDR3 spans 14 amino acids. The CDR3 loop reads CVSSDSGSHYGYTF. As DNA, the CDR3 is TGTGTCAGCAGTGACTCGGGCAGCCACTATGGCTACACCTTC.

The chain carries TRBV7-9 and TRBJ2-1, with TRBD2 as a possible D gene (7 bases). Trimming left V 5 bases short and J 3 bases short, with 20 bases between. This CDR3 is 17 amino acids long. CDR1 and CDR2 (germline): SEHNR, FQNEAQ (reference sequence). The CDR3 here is CASSRAAGAGVYNEQFF. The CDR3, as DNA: TGTGCCAGCAGCCGGGCGGCGGGGGCTGGGGTCTACAATGAGCAGTTCTTC.

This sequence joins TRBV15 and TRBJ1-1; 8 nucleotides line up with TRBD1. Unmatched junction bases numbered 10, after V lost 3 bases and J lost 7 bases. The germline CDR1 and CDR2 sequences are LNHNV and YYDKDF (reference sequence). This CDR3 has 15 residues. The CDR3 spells CATSRATGGRIEAFF. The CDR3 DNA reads TGTGCCACCAGCAGGGCTACAGGGGGAAGGATTGAAGCTTTCTTT.